This TCR beta chain originates from a study of shared clonotypes between healthy human individuals. Overall study findings and caveats: Richness estimates generally favored naive over memory subsets.

In the sorted-subset replicate PCRs, around 0.2 ug DNA, some 30,000 T cell genomes, was used. Sequencing used immunoSEQ multiplex PCR; TCRdb keeps in-frame clones, though not all of them. Among about 660,000 clones, around two thirds were seen once, and the ten largest hold over 1.5%. As for this clone: Its specificity is not known.

This clonotype originated in a woman aged 30 to 39 in good health. Sequencing input: memory CD4+ T cells sorted from blood. Described subset: CD45RA-negative fraction.

The CDR3 region is CASSSQGQGNTGELFF. Written as DNA, the CDR3 is TGTGCCAGCAGTTCCCAGGGACAGGGGAACACCGGGGAGCTGTTTTTT. The rearrangement joins TRBV28 to TRBJ2-2; 9 bases align to TRBD1. V lost 4 bases to trimming and J lost 1 base; unmatched junction nucleotides: 4. From germline, CDR1 is MDHEN and CDR2 SYDVKM. CDR3 length: 16 residues.